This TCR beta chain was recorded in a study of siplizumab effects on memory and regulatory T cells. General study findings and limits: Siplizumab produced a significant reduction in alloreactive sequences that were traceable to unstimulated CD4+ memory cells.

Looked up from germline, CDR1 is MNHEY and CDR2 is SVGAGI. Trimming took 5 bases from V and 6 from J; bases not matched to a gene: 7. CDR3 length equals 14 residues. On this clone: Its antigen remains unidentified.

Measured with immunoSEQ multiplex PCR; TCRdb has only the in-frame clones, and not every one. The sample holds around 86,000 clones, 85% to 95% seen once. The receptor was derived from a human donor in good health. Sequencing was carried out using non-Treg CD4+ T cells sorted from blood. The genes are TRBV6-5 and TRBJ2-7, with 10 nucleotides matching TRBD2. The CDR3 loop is CASSPGLALGEQYF. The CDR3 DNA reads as TGTGCCAGCAGTCCGGGACTAGCGTTGGGCGAGCAGTACTTC.